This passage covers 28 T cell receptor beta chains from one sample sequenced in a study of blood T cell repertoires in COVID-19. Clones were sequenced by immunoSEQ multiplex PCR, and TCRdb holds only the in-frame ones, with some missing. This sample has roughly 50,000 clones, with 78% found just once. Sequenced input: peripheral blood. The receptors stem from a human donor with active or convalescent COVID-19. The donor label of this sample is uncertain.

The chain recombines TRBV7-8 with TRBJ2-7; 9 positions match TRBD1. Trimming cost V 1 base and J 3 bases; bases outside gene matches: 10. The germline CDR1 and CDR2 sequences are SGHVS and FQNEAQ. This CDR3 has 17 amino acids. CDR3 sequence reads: CASSLGQGVLIVYEQYF. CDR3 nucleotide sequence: TGTGCCAGCAGCTTAGGACAGGGGGTGCTTATTGTCTACGAGCAGTACTTC. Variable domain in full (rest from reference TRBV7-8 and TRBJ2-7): GAGVSQSPRYKVAKRGQDVALRCDPISGHVSLFWYQQALGQGPEFLTYFQNEAQLDKSGLPSDRFFAERPEGSVSTLKIQRTQQEDSAVYLCASSLGQGVLIVYEQYFGPGTRLTVT.

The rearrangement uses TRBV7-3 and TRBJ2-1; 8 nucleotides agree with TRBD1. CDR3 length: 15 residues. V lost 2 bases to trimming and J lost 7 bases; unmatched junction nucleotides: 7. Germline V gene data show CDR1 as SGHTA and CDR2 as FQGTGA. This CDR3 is CASSLGQGDRNEQFF. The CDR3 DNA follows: TGTGCCAGCAGCTTAGGACAGGGAGATAGGAATGAGCAGTTCTTC.

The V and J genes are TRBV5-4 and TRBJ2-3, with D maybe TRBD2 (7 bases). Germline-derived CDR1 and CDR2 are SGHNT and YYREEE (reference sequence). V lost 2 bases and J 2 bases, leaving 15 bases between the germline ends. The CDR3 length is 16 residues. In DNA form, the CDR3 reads TGTGCCAGCAGCTTAGGGGGACTACTTCACACAGATACGCAGTATTTT. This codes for CASSLGGLLHTDTQYF.

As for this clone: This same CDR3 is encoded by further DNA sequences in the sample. The CDR3 nucleotides read TGTGCCAGCAGCTTAGGTCAGGGCACTGGGAATGAGCAGTTCTTC. It is translated as CASSLGQGTGNEQFF. The chain has TRBV7-3 and TRBJ2-1; tentative D call: TRBD1 (5 bases). The V gene lost 2 bases and the J gene lost 7 bases, with 15 bases spanning the gap. There are 15 residues in the CDR3. Germline CDR1 SGHTA, CDR2 FQGTGA.

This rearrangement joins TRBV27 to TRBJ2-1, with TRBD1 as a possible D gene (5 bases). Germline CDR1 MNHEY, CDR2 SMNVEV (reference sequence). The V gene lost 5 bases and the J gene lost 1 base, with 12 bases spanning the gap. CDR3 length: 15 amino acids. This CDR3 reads CASSPWGGSYNEQFF. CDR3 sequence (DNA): TGTGCCAGCAGTCCATGGGGCGGATCCTACAATGAGCAGTTCTTC.

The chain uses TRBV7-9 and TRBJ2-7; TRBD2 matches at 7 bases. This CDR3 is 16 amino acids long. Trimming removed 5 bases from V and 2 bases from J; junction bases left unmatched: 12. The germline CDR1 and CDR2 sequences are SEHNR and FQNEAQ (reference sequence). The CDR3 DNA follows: TGTGCCAGCAGCGACCCCCCGGGGGGAACGCCCTACGAGCAGTACTTC. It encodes CASSDPPGGTPYEQYF.

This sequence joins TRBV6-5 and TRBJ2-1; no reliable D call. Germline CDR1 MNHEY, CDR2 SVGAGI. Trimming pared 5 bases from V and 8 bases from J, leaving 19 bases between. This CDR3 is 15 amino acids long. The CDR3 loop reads CASSPGSSKSDEQFF. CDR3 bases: TGTGCCAGCAGTCCTGGCTCATCAAAAAGCGATGAGCAGTTCTTC.

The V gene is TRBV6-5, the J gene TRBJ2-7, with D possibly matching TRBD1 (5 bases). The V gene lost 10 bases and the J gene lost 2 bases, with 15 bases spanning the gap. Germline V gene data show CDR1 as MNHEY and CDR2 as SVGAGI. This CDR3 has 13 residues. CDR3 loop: CATPRTHTYEQYF. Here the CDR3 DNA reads TGTGCCACCCCGAGGACACATACCTACGAGCAGTACTTC.

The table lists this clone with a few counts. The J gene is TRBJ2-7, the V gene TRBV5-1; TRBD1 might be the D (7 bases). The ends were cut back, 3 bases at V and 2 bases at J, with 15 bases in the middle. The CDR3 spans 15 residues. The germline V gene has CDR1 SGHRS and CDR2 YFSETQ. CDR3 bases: TGCGCCAGCAGCTGGGGGGACAGAGCAGCCTACGAGCAGTACTTC. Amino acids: CASSWGDRAAYEQYF.

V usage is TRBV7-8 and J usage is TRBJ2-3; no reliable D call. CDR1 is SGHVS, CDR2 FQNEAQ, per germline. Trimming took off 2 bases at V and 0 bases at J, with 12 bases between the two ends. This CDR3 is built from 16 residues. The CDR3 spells CASSLFVKTSTDTQYF. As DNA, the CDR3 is TGTGCCAGCAGCTTATTTGTAAAGACTAGCACAGATACGCAGTATTTT.

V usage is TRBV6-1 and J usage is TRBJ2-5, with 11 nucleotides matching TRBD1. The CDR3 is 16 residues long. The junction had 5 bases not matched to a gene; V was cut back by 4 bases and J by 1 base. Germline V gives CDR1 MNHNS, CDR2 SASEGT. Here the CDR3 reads CASSAGTGGFQETQYF. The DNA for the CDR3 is TGTGCCAGCAGTGCAGGGACAGGGGGTTTCCAAGAGACCCAGTACTTC.

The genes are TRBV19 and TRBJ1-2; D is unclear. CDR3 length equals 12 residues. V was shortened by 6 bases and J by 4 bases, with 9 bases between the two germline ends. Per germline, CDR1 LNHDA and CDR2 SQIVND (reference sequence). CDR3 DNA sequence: TGTGCCAGTAGGACTTACTCCTATGGCTACACCTTC. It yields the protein CASRTYSYGYTF. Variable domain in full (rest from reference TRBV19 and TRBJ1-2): DGGITQSPKYLFRKEGQNVTLSCEQNLNHDAMYWYRQDPGQGLRLIYYSQIVNDFQKGDIAEGYSVSREKKESFPLTVTSAQKNPTAFYLCASRTYSYGYTFGSGTRLTVV.

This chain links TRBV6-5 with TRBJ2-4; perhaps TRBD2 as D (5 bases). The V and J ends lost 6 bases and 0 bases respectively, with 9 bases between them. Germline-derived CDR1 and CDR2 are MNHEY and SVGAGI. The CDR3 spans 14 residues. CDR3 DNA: TGTGCCAGCAGCGGACTGGGAGCCAAAAACATTCAGTACTTC. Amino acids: CASSGLGAKNIQYF.

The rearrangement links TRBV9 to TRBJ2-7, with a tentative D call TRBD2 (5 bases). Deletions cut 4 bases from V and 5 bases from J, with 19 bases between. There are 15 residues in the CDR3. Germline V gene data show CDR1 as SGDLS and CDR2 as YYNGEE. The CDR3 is CASSPAGASYHEQYF. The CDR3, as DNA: TGTGCCAGCAGCCCGGCCGGAGCTAGCTACCACGAGCAGTACTTC.

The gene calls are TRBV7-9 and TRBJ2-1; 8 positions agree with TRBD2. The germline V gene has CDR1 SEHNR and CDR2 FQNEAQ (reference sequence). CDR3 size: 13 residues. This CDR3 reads CAVGGGTYNEQFF. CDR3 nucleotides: TGTGCGGTCGGGGGGGGTACCTACAATGAGCAGTTCTTC.

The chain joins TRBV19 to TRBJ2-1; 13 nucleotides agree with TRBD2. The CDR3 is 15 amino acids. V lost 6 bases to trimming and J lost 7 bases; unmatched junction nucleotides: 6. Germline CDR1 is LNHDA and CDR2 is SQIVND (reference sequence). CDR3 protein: CASRERTSGRNEQFF. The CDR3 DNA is TGTGCCAGTAGGGAGAGGACTAGCGGGAGAAATGAGCAGTTCTTC.

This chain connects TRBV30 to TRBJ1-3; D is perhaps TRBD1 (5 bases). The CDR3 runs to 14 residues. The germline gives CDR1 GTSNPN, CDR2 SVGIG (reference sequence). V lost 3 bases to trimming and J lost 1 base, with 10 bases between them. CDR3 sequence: CAWSGGVSGNTIYF. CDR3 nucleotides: TGTGCCTGGAGCGGAGGGGTATCTGGAAACACCATATATTTT.

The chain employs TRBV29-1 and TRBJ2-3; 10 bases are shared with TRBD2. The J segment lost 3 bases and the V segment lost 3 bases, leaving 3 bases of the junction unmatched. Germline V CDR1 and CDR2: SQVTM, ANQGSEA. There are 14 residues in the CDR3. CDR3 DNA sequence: TGCAGCGTTGAGCCTAGCGGGAGAACAGATACGCAGTATTTT. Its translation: CSVEPSGRTDTQYF.

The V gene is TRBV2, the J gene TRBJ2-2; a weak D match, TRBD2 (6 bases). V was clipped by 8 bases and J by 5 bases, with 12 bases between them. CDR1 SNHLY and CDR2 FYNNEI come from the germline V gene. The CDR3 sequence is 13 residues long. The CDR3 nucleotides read TGTGCCAGCTCCTGGGCGGGGACCGGGGAGCTGTTTTTT. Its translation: CASSWAGTGELFF. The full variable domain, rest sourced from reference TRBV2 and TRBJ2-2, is EPEVTQTPSHQVTQMGQEVILRCVPISNHLYFYWYRQILGQKVEFLVSFYNNEISEKSEIFDDQFSVERPDGSNFTLKIRSTKLEDSAMYFCASSWAGTGELFFGEGSRLTVL.

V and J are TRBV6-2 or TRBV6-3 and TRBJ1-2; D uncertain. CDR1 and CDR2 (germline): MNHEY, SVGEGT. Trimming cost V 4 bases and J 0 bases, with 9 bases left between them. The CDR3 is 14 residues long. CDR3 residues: CASSFRQPNYGYTF. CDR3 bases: TGTGCCAGCAGTTTTCGACAACCTAACTATGGCTACACCTTC.

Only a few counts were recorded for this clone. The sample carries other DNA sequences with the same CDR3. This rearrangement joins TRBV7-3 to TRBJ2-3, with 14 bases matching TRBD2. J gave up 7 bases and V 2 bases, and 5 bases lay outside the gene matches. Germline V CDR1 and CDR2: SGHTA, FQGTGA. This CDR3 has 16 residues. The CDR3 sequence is CASSLQGTSGGNTQYF. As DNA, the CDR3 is TGTGCCAGCAGCTTACAGGGGACTAGCGGGGGAAATACGCAGTATTTT.

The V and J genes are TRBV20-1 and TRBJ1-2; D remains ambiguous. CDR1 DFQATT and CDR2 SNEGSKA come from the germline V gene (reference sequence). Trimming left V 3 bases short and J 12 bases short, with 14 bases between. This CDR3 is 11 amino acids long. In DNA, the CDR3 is TGCAGTGCTAGGGGTCACGACTTGAACACCTTC. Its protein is CSARGHDLNTF.

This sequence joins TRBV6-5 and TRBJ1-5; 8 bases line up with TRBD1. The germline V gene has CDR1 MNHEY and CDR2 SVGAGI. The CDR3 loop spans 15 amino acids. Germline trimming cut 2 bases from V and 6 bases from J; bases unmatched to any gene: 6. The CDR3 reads CASSYRRGQSQPQHF. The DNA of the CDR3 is TGTGCCAGCAGTTACCGCAGGGGGCAGAGTCAGCCCCAGCATTTT.

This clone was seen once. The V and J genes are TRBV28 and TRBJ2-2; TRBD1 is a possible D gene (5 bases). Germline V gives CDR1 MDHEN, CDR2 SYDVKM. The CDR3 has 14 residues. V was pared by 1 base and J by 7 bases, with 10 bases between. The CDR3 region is CASSLSWGGGELFF. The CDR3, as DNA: TGTGCCAGCAGTTTATCATGGGGCGGCGGGGAGCTGTTTTTT.

CDR3 sequence reads: CAISPYTTNEKLFF. The CDR3 DNA sequence: TGTGCCATCAGTCCGTACACCACTAATGAAAAACTGTTTTTT. The chain links TRBV10-3 to TRBJ1-4; D unresolved. Looked up from germline, CDR1 is ENHRY and CDR2 is SYGVKD. V was cut by 5 bases and J by 2 bases, with 9 bases left in between. The CDR3 loop spans 14 amino acids.

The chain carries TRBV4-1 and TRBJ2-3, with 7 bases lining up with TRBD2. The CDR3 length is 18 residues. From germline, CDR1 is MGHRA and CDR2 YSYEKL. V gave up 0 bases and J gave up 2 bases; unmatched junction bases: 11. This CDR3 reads CASSQDSFLADPTDTQYF. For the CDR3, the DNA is TGCGCCAGCAGCCAAGATAGCTTCCTAGCGGATCCCACAGATACGCAGTATTTT.

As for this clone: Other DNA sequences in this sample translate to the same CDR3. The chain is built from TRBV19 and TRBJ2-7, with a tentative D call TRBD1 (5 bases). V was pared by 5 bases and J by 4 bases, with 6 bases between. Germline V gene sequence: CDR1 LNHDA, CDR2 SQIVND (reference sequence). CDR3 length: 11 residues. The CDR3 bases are TGTGCCAGTAGTGGGGCTTACGAGCAGTACTTC. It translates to CASSGAYEQYF.

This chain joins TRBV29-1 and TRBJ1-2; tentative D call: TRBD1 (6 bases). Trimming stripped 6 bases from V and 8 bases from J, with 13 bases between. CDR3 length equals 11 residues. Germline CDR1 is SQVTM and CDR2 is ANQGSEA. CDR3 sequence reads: CSVADRRGYTF. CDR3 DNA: TGCAGCGTAGCTGACAGGAGAGGCTACACCTTC.